This T cell receptor (beta chain) was sequenced during a study of T cell responses to AZD1222 COVID-19 vaccine. Broader study findings: At baseline, just five to seven AZD1222 recipients tested seropositive. A mostly white British donor set with more females was recruited, and clonal diversity was possibly underestimated.

The CDR3 length is 14 residues. CDR1 and CDR2 from the germline V gene are SGHTA and FQGNSA. Trimming took 8 bases from V and 6 from J; bases not matched to a gene: 9. Only in-frame clones appear in the TCRdb table, and some are missing; sequencing was by immunoSEQ multiplex PCR. This table holds around 120,000 clones, about nine tenths found once. In the case of this clone: Its antigen is not identified.

Sequences were derived from peripheral blood, sampled on day 0 of AZD1222 vaccination. The TCR was taken from an adult in good health. The chain carries TRBV7-2 and TRBJ2-7, with TRBD1 identical over 11 bases. The CDR3 DNA reads TGTGCCAGCCAGGAGGGACAGGGGGGAGGCGAGCAGTACTTC. Protein product: CASQEGQGGGEQYF.